The rows below give T cell receptor beta chains drawn from one sample of a study of blood T cell repertoires in COVID-19. The method was immunoSEQ multiplex PCR; TCRdb's version includes in-frame clones alone and lacks a portion of them. This sample has roughly 300,000 clones; around 84% occur once, and the top ten carry about 4.2%. The source material was PBMCs or T cells enriched from blood (not recorded which). Receptors were obtained from a man aged 25 to 45 who had recovered from COVID-19. Both conserved end residues are part of each CDR3. A D gene is named only where the DNA matches it firmly. The size entry is marked missing in some rows and otherwise reads once, few, many or a size class.

J | size | V | D | DNA | CDR3
TRBJ2-1 | . | TRBV6-4 | TRBD2 | TGTGCCAGCAGTGAGAGCGGGGGGGTAGATGAGCAGTTCTTC | CASSESGGVDEQFF
TRBJ2-1 | . | TRBV7-8 | . | TGTGCCAGCAGCTCCCGGCGGCTAGTCTCCTACAATGAGCAGTTCTTC | CASSSRRLVSYNEQFF
TRBJ1-1 | . | TRBV7-9 | . | TGTGCCAGCAGCTCGGACAGTGACACTGAAGCTTTCTTT | CASSSDSDTEAFF
TRBJ1-3 | . | TRBV18 | TRBD1 | TGTGCCAGCTCACCAATACAGGGGGTTGGTGGAAACACCATATATTTT | CASSPIQGVGGNTIYF
TRBJ2-2 | . | TRBV30 | . | TGTGCCTGGAGCCCCGGGACACCGAACACCGGGGAGCTGTTTTTT | CAWSPGTPNTGELFF
TRBJ1-4 | . | TRBV15 | TRBD1 | TGTGCCACCAGCGGGTGGGGGACAAGGACAGGGGGAGAAAAACTGTTTTTT | CATSGWGTRTGGEKLFF
TRBJ2-5 | . | TRBV5-6 | TRBD2 | TGTGCCAGCAGCTTGGGTCAGGGACTAGCGTTCCAAGAGACCCAGTACTTC | CASSLGQGLAFQETQYF
TRBJ2-2 | . | TRBV10-2 | . | TGCGCCAGCATGGCAGGGGATCACGGGGAGCTGTTTTTT | CASMAGDHGELFF
TRBJ2-3 | . | TRBV2 | . | TGTGCCAGCAGTGAAGCGCTTTTGGGGCAGCCCACAGATACGCAGTATTTT | CASSEALLGQPTDTQYF
TRBJ2-7 | . | TRBV7-2 | TRBD2 | TGTGCCAGCAGCCGTCACGGGACTAGCGGGAGCCGAGGCTACGAGCAGTACTTC | CASSRHGTSGSRGYEQYF
TRBJ2-5 | . | TRBV7-2 | TRBD2 | TGTGCCAGCAGCCCCCGTCCACTAGCGGGGGAAGAACAAGAGACCCAGTACTTC | CASSPRPLAGEEQETQYF
TRBJ2-3 | . | TRBV7-6 | TRBD1 | TGTGCCAGCAGCTTAGGAGGGGGCCAGGTCCCCACAGATACGCAGTATTTT | CASSLGGGQVPTDTQYF
TRBJ2-3 | few | TRBV6-5 | TRBD2 | TGTGCCACCGGGACTAGCGGCACAGATACGCAGTATTTT | CATGTSGTDTQYF
TRBJ1-2 | . | TRBV14 | . | TGTGCCAGCAGCCAAGATTTAATTAACTATGGCTACACCTTC | CASSQDLINYGYTF
TRBJ2-7 | . | TRBV24-1 | TRBD1 | TGTGCCACCAGTGACCCCCGGGACAGGGACCCCTACGAGCAGTACTTC | CATSDPRDRDPYEQYF
TRBJ2-1 | . | TRBV19 | TRBD1 | TGTGCCAGTAGTATATCCACCGGGACAGGGGTCTACAATGAGCAGTTCTTC | CASSISTGTGVYNEQFF
TRBJ2-1 | many | TRBV5-1 | TRBD2 | TGCGCCAGCAGCTTGCGGCTAGCGGGGGGCCTTACCCCCCTTAGCTCCTACAATGAGCAGTTCTTC | CASSLRLAGGLTPLSSYNEQFF
TRBJ1-2 | few | TRBV27 | TRBD1 | TGTGCCAGCAGTACCAGGACAGGGCCTAACTATGGCTACACCTTC | CASSTRTGPNYGYTF
TRBJ2-7 | . | TRBV27 | . | TGTGCCAGCAGTTTCACAGACATGTTCACCTACGAGCAGTACTTC | CASSFTDMFTYEQYF
TRBJ2-3 | . | TRBV7-2 | TRBD2 | TGTGCCAGCAGCTTAGGTAGCGGGGGGGGCCGTAGCACAGATACGCAGTATTTT | CASSLGSGGGRSTDTQYF
TRBJ2-1 | . | TRBV19 | . | TGTGCCAGTAGTATTTGGGGCCACAATGAGCAGTTCTTC | CASSIWGHNEQFF
TRBJ1-1 | . | TRBV28 | . | TGTGCCAGCACCATCGGGAACACTGAAGCTTTCTTT | CASTIGNTEAFF
TRBJ1-5 | once | TRBV5-1 | . | TGCGCCAGCAGCTTGGACCCCGGGGTCCATCAGCCCCAGCATTTT | CASSLDPGVHQPQHF
TRBJ1-5 | . | TRBV5-8 | . | TGTGCCAGCAGCTTGGCCGGCAGGGGCAATCAGCCCCAGCATTTT | CASSLAGRGNQPQHF
TRBJ2-7 | . | TRBV7-9 | TRBD1 | TGTGCCAGCAGCTTACAAGGACAGGGGAGAACCTACGAGCAGTACTTC | CASSLQGQGRTYEQYF
TRBJ2-7 | . | TRBV25-1 | TRBD1 | TGTGCCAGCAGTAGGTGGGACAGGTCCTACGAGCAGTACTTC | CASSRWDRSYEQYF
TRBJ1-1 | . | TRBV6-5 | . | TGTGCCAGCAGATCACAGAACTTGAACACTGAAGCTTTCTTT | CASRSQNLNTEAFF
TRBJ1-1 | . | TRBV5-1 | . | TGCGCCAGCAGTTTGGCGACGGGGAACACTGAAGCTTTCTTT | CASSLATGNTEAFF
TRBJ1-5 | . | TRBV27 | TRBD1 | TGTGCCAGCAGCGGACAGGGGGGCGGCAATCAGCCCCAGCATTTT | CASSGQGGGNQPQHF
TRBJ2-1 | . | TRBV24-1 | TRBD2 | TGTGCCACCAGTGAGGGTTTAGCGGGAGGGCCCGGCAATGAGCAGTTCTTC | CATSEGLAGGPGNEQFF
TRBJ2-3 | . | TRBV24-1 | TRBD1 | TGTGCCACCAGTGATTTGGCACAGGGGATAGACGATACGCAGTATTTT | CATSDLAQGIDDTQYF
TRBJ1-2 | . | TRBV4-1 | TRBD1 | TGCGCCAGCAGCCAAGTAGCCGGGACAGGCGACTATGGCTACACCTTC | CASSQVAGTGDYGYTF
TRBJ1-1 | . | TRBV7-6 | . | TGTGCCAGCAGCTCACAACAGGGCTATAACACTGAAGCTTTCTTT | CASSSQQGYNTEAFF
TRBJ1-1 | . | TRBV2 | . | TGTGCCAGCCGATTTTCAGTGCATATTGAAGCTTTCTTT | CASRFSVHIEAFF
TRBJ2-7 | . | TRBV7-6 | . | TGTGCCAGCAGCCCAAGAGACAGTTACTACGAGCAGTACTTC | CASSPRDSYYEQYF
TRBJ2-3 | . | TRBV3-1/TRBV3-2 | . | TGTGCCAGCAGGTTCCTTGGCACAGATACGCAGTATTTT | CASRFLGTDTQYF
TRBJ2-5 | . | TRBV7-9 | . | TGTGCCAGCAGCCCGCCGGGACACAGCCAAGAGACCCAGTACTTC | CASSPPGHSQETQYF
TRBJ2-2 | . | TRBV5-8 | TRBD1 | TGTGCCAGCAGCCGGACAGGGGGATGGGCCGGGGAGCTGTTTTTT | CASSRTGGWAGELFF
TRBJ2-2 | . | TRBV3-1/TRBV3-2 | . | TGTGCCAGCAGCCAAGTATTGGGCATCCCAACCGGGGAGCTGTTTTTT | CASSQVLGIPTGELFF
TRBJ1-2 | . | TRBV15 | . | TGTGCCACCAGCGGGACGGATACGGACAGTAACTATGGCTACACCTTC | CATSGTDTDSNYGYTF
TRBJ1-6 | . | TRBV19 | TRBD1 | TGTGCCAGTAGTCCATCAGGGGGTAAGGATTCACCCCTCCACTTT | CASSPSGGKDSPLHF
TRBJ2-3 | . | TRBV28 | TRBD2 | TGTGCCAGCAGAACGGATCTTCTAGCGGGGTCCCCCGGCGCAGATACGCAGTATTTT | CASRTDLLAGSPGADTQYF
TRBJ2-3 | . | TRBV11-3 | TRBD2 | TGTGCCAGCAGCTTAGGGTTTAGCGGGGGGGCCGCAGATACGCAGTATTTT | CASSLGFSGGAADTQYF
TRBJ1-5 | once | TRBV2 | TRBD1 | TGTGCCAGCAGTATGGACAGGGATAGCAATCAGCCCCAGCATTTT | CASSMDRDSNQPQHF
TRBJ1-1 | . | TRBV2 | . | TGTGCCAGCAGGTGGAGGTACCAGCATGTAGCTTTCTTT | CASRWRYQHVAFF
TRBJ2-5 | . | TRBV2 | TRBD2 | TGTGCCAGCAGTTGGCGCGGGGGGACCGTGCAAGAGACCCAGTACTTC | CASSWRGGTVQETQYF
TRBJ2-3 | . | TRBV6-4 | TRBD1 | TGTGCCAGCAGTGGAGGACAGGCGATCACAGATACGCAGTATTTT | CASSGGQAITDTQYF
TRBJ1-2 | . | TRBV30 | . | TGTGCCTCAGAGGGAGGGGTATATTCTAACTATGGCTACACCTTC | CASEGGVYSNYGYTF
TRBJ1-4 | . | TRBV2 | TRBD1 | TGTGCCAGCAGCAAACAGGGGCGGAGTGAAAAACTGTTTTTT | CASSKQGRSEKLFF
TRBJ2-7 | . | TRBV6-5 | . | TGTGCCAGCAGCAACAGCTACGAGCAGTACTTC | CASSNSYEQYF
TRBJ2-1 | once | TRBV4-1 | TRBD2 | TGCGCCAGCAGCCGGGACGGAGCGGGGTCCTACAATGAGCAGTTCTTC | CASSRDGAGSYNEQFF
TRBJ2-3 | . | TRBV7-9 | TRBD2 | TGTGCCAGCAGCTCGACATCGGGGGGAACCTCAGATACGCAGTATTTT | CASSSTSGGTSDTQYF
TRBJ1-1 | . | TRBV3-1/TRBV3-2 | TRBD1 | TGTGCCAGCAGCCCCCGCAGGGGGCACACTGAAGCTTTCTTT | CASSPRRGHTEAFF